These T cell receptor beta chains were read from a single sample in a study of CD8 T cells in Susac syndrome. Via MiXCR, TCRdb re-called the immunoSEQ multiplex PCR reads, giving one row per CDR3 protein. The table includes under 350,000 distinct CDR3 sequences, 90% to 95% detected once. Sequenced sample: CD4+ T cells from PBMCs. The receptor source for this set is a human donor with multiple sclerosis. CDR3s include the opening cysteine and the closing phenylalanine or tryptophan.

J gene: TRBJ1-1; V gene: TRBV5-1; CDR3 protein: CASSPYRDGTEAFF
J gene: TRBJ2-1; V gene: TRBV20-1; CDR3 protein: CSAPEITGPNEQFF
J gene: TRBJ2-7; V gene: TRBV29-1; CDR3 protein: CSARDSPYEQYF
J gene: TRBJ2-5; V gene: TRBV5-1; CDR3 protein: CASSLAGSETQYF
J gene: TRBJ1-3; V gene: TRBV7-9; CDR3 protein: CASSLGRGRNTIYF
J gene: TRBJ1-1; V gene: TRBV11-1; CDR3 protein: CASSLSYDSGNTEAFF
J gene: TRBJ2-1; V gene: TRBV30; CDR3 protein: CAWRGPWEQFF
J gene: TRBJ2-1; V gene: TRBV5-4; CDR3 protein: CASSSAGNEQFF
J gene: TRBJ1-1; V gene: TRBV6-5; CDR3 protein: CASSRDSVNTEAFF
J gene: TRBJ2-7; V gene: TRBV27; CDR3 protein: CASSPIAGLKEQYF
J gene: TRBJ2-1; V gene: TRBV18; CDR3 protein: CASSPGPPYYNEQFF
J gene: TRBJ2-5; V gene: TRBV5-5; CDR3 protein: CASSFDTGIQQETQYF
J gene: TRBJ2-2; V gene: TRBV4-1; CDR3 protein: CASSPGLAGVTTGELFF